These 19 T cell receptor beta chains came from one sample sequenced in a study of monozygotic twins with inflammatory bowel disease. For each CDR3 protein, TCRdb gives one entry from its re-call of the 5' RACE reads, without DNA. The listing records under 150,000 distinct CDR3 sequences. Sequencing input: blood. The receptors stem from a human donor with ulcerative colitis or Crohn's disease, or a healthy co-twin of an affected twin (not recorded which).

The CDR3 spells CASSQGEGARPGTDTQYF. The chain recombines TRBV7-6 with TRBJ2-3; TCRdb names TRBD1, which stays unverified in the absence of DNA. Looked up from germline, CDR1 is SGHVS and CDR2 is FNYEAQ. The CDR3 contains 18 residues.

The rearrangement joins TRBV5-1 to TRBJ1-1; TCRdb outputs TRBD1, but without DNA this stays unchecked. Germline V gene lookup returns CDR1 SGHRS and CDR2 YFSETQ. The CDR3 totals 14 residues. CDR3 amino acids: CASSQGPMNTEAFF.

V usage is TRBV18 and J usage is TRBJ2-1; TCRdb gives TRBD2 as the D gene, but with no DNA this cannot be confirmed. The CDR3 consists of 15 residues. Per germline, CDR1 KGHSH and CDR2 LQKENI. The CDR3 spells CASSPALLEAGEQFF.

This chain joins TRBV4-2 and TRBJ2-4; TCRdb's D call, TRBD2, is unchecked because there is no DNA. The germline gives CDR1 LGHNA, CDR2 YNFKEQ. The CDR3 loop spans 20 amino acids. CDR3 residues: CASSQFKGTSGGAPKNIQYF.

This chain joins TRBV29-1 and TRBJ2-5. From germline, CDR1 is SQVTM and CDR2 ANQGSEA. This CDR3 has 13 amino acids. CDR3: CSVDGLIQETQYF.

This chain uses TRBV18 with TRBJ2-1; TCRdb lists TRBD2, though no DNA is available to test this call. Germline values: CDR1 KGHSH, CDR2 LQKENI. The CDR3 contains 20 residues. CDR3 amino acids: CASSLTRHLLLAGGQVEQFF. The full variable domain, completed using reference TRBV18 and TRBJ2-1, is NAGVMQNPRHLVRRRGQEARLRCSPMKGHSHVYWYRQLPEEGLKFMVYLQKENIIDESGMPKERFSAEFPKEGPSILRIQQVVRGDSAAYFCASSLTRHLLLAGGQVEQFFGPGTRLTVL.

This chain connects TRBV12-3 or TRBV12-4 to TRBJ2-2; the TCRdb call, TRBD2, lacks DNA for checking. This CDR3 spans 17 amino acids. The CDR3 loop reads CASSFELAGGDTGELFF.

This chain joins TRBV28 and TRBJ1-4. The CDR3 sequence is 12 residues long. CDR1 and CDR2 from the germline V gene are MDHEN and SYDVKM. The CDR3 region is CASSPPAKKLFF.

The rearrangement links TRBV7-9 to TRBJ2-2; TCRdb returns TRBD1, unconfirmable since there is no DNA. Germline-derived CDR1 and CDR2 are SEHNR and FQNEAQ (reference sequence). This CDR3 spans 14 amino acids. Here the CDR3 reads CASSSIRGTGELFF.

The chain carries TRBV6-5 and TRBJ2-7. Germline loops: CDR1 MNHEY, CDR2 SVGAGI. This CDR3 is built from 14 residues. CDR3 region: CASSYSTGTYEQYF.

The CDR3: CASSYSNSPLTGGETQYF. The chain combines TRBV6-5 with TRBJ2-5; without DNA, the TCRdb call of TRBD2 cannot be checked. Germline V gene lookup returns CDR1 MNHEY and CDR2 SVGAGI. This CDR3 is 18 amino acids long.

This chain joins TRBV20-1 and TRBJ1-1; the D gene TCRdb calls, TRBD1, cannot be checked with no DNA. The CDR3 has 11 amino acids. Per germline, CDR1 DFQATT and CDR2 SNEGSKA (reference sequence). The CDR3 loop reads CSARLDRERVF.

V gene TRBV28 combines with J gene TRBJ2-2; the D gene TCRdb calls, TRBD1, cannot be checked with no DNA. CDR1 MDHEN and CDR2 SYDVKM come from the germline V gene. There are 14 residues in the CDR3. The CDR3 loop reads CASVGTANTGELFF.

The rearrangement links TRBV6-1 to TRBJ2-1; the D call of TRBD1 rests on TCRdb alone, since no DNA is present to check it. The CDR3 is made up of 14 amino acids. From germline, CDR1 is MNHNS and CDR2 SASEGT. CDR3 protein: CASSPTGANNEQFF.

The CDR3: CSVGRSNYGYTF. V and J are TRBV29-1 and TRBJ1-2. The CDR3 extends over 12 amino acids. Germline CDR1 and CDR2: SQVTM and ANQGSEA.

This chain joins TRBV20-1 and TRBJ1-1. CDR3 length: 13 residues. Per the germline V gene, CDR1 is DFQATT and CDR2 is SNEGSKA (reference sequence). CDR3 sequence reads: CSAGQTPNTEAFF.

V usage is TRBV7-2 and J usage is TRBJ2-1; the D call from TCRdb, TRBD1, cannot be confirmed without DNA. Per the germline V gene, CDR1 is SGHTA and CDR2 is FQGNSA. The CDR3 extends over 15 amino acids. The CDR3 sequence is CASSPGAGTNYEQFF.

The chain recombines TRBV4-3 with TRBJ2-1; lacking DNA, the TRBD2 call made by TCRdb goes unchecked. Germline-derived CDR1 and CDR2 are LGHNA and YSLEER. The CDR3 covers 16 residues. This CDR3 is CASSQVGLAVYNEQFF.

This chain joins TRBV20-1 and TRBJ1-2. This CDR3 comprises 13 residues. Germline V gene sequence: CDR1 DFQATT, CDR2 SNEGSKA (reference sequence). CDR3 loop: CSARRATNYGYTF.